The text below deals with one T cell receptor beta chain. Its target antigen remains unknown. No much larger clonotype is one base removed from it; base qualities were not supplied. The time point label here, explained by the study, means: blood at routine non-recurrence follow-up after resection. Without any cell sorting, TCR sequencing was performed on whole RNA extracted either from tumor and nontumor lung tissue or from cryopreserved PBMC samples. Patients were selected for TCR sequencing only if sufficient RNA was available from at least two tumor regions. The data were taken from a study of spatial heterogeneity in lung cancer (dated by TCRdb to between 2018 and 2021). With respect to the entire study: The donors were approximately 70 patients from the lung TRACERx cohort who had early-stage, untreated non-small cell lung cancer. Follow-up PBMC samples were sequenced whenever available, and the median time to follow-up was two to three years after resection. More beta-chain than alpha-chain transcripts were consistently detected, likely reflecting higher beta-chain transcript abundance. In the raw uncorrected reads, each unique combination of TCR and UMI appeared on average more than ten times. TCR alpha and beta repertoires were quantitatively compared across multiple tumor regions, matched nontumor lung and blood in non-small cell lung cancer. Nonsynonymous mutation counts, determined by whole-exome sequencing of tumor tissue, were related to features of the TCR repertoire. At surgery, hundreds of tumor regions, roughly 63 matched nontumor lung samples and 56 PBMC samples were TCR-sequenced for both alpha and beta chains.

Libraries were built with 5' RACE. Reads for this sample came from a NextSeq 500. In the TCR library protocol, a unique molecular identifier was attached to each TCR cDNA molecule so that PCR and sequencing errors could be corrected. Concerning the study's data processing: Decombinator tools were used for TCR identification, UMI-based error correction and CDR3 extraction. TCRs above a frequency of 2 per 1,000, corresponding to the top 1% of the tumor frequency distribution, were defined as expanded. Renyi diversity was calculated using the R vegan package after each repertoire was subsampled 100 times to 5,000 TCRs. To build CDR3 similarity networks, amino acid triplet string-kernel similarity was used, and CDR3s were connected when their pairwise similarity was above 0.82. TCRdb ran its own pipeline on the public reads, namely fastp trimming at Q25 and MiXCR clone calling, and kept in-frame beta chains. Merged by CDR3 protein, the rows form single entries marked with the most common genes and DNA. These V and J calls derive from TCRdb rather than the authors' analysis. This sample comprises about 94,000 distinct CDR3 sequences, 19% of them detected only once. Clones ranked in the top ten supply just over 20% of the sample.

General findings and caveats noted by the study authors: Ubiquitous expanded tumor TCRs were found in blood more often at tumor resection than at routine follow-up. Confirming at a functional level the hypothesis that regional TCRs recognize regional mutations was considered to require additional single-cell paired TCR alpha and beta sequencing. Comparisons of baseline and follow-up blood repertoires included only approximately 15 patients.

The TCR sequence derives from a male donor with early-stage non-small cell lung cancer. The sample in question was PBMCs, obtained at follow-up.

The bases are TGTGCCACCAGTGATTCGGATAGGGACGTCCACCGAGGAAAAAAAGATAACTACAATGAGCAGTTCTTC. Its translation is CATSDSDRDVHRGKKDNYNEQFF. The chain is encoded by TRBV24-1 joined to TRBJ2-1, with a tentative D call of TRBD1 or TRBD2, each matching 5 bases. V is pared back by 2 bases and J by 3 bases, with 34 bases lying between the germline termini. As encoded in the germline V gene, CDR1 is KGHDR while CDR2 is SFDVKD. The CDR3 contains 23 residues, cysteine and phenylalanine counted. Only CDR3 DNA remains: 69 bases, in frame from the first base.